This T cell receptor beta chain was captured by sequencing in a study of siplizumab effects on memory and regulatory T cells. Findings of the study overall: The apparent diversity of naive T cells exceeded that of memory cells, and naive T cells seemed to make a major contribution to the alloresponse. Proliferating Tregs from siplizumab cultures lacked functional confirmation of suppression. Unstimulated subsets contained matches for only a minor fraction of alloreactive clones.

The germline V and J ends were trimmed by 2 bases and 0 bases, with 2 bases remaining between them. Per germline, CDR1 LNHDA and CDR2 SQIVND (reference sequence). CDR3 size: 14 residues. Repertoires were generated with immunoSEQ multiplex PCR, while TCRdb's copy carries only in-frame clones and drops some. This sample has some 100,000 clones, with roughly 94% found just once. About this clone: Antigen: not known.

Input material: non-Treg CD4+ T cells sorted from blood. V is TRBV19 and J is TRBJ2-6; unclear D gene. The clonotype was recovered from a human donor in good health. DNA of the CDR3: TGTGCCAGTAGTATAAACTCTGGGGCCAACGTCCTGACTTTC. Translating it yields CASSINSGANVLTF.